A selection of T cell receptor beta chains follows, all from one sample in a study of T cells after somatic rescue of genetic block. Some clones are missing from TCRdb's copy, which holds only in-frame ones; the method was immunoSEQ multiplex PCR. The sample contains 110,000 or so clones, around nine tenths of which appear only once. Sequenced material: peripheral blood mononuclear cells (PBMCs). These receptors all come from a woman aged 18-29 years. Both conserved end residues are part of each CDR3. The D gene is left open where the match is weak. Clone size, where shown, is once, few, many, or a class for clones that have expanded.

>TRBJ1-2|TRBD1|TRBV28|-
TGTGCCAGCAGTCTTCGGACAGGGACTAACTATGGCTACACCTTC
CASSLRTGTNYGYTF
>TRBJ2-1|-|TRBV11-1|-
TGTGCCAGCAGCCTGGAGGGACAGTACAATGAGCAGTTCTTC
CASSLEGQYNEQFF
>TRBJ2-3|-|TRBV5-1|-
TGCGCCAGCAGCCTTGACAGTAGCACAGATACGCAGTATTTT
CASSLDSSTDTQYF
>TRBJ2-5|TRBD1|TRBV15|-
TGTGCCACCACCCCCCGGGACAGGCTTTTACAAGAGACCCAGTACTTC
CATTPRDRLLQETQYF
>TRBJ2-7|-|TRBV5-4|once
TGTGCCAGCAGCTTGGGGGGTATCATGGGCGACGAGCAGTACTTC
CASSLGGIMGDEQYF
>TRBJ1-3|-|TRBV5-6|-
TGTGCCAGCAGCTTGTGGGGCAGGGTTGGAAACACCATATATTTT
CASSLWGRVGNTIYF
>TRBJ2-7|-|TRBV30|-
TGTGCCTGGAGTGTGAGAGTCAGGGGGGCCTACGAGCAGTACTTC
CAWSVRVRGAYEQYF
>TRBJ1-4|-|TRBV11-3|-
TGTGCCAGCAGCGCCGACAGCTTTGAAAAACTGTTTTTT
CASSADSFEKLFF
>TRBJ1-6|-|TRBV30|-
TGTGCCTGGAGTGGCTGGGCGGGGATGAATAATTCACCCCTCCACTTT
CAWSGWAGMNNSPLHF
>TRBJ2-7|-|TRBV19|-
TGTGCCTTGAAAGGGTGGGACTTC
CALKGWDF
>TRBJ2-3|-|TRBV12-5|-
TGTGCTAGTGGTTTGGTAGTAGGGACTAGCACAGATACGCAGTATTTT
CASGLVVGTSTDTQYF
>TRBJ1-5|-|TRBV4-2|once
TGTGCCAGCAGCCAAGATCAGCAGTTCCAAGGGCCCCAGCATTTT
CASSQDQQFQGPQHF
>TRBJ1-2|-|TRBV6-5|-
TGTGCCAGCAGTTACAGGTCAGGGTTCGATGGCTACACCTTC
CASSYRSGFDGYTF
>TRBJ1-5|TRBD1|TRBV19|-
TGTGCCAGTAGTTCGGACAGGGGGTCAAATCAGCCCCAGCATTTT
CASSSDRGSNQPQHF
>TRBJ1-2|-|TRBV7-9|-
TGTGCCAGCAGCTTAGCCCTAGCTAACTATGGCTACACCTTC
CASSLALANYGYTF
>TRBJ2-1|TRBD2|TRBV6-5|-
TGTGCCAGCAGTTACTCGAAGACTAGCGGGGTCAATGAGCAGTTCTTC
CASSYSKTSGVNEQFF
>TRBJ1-6|-|TRBV19|-
TGTGCCAGTAAGGACATCGGGGGGTTACTGGGAAGTTCACCCCTCCACTTT
CASKDIGGLLGSSPLHF
>TRBJ1-4|-|TRBV2|-
TGTGCCAGCAGTGAACAGGGAGGTGAAAAACTGTTTTTT
CASSEQGGEKLFF
>TRBJ1-2|TRBD1|TRBV15|-
TGTGCCACCAGCGGACAGGTTCTCTATGGCTACACCTTC
CATSGQVLYGYTF
>TRBJ1-2|TRBD1|TRBV11-2|-
TGTGCCAGCAGTCTACAGGGGGCGGATGGCTACACCTTC
CASSLQGADGYTF
>TRBJ2-5|-|TRBV10-3|-
TGTGCCATCAGTGAGACGTGGGTTTTACAAGAGACCCAGTACTTC
CAISETWVLQETQYF
>TRBJ2-2|TRBD1|TRBV5-5|-
TGTGCCAGCAGCCCGTACAGTATGACAGGGGGCACCGGGGAGCTGTTTTTT
CASSPYSMTGGTGELFF
>TRBJ2-6|-|TRBV7-2|-
TGTGCCAGCAGCCCTATAGGTCCCTCTGGGGCCAACGTCCTGACTTTC
CASSPIGPSGANVLTF
>TRBJ1-5|TRBD1|TRBV6-1|-
TGTGCCAGCAGTGAGAGGGGGGTCAGGGGGCATCAGCCCCAGCATTTT
CASSERGVRGHQPQHF
>TRBJ2-5|TRBD1|TRBV2|-
TGTGCCAGCAGTAAACAGGGGGCGGGGGAGACCCAGTACTTC
CASSKQGAGETQYF
>TRBJ2-6|-|TRBV9|-
TGTGCCAGCAGCGTAGAAGGGTCTGGGGCCAACGTCCTGACTTTC
CASSVEGSGANVLTF
>TRBJ2-1|-|TRBV10-3|-
TGTGCCATCAGACAGGACTTACTACTGTACAATGAGCAGTTCTTC
CAIRQDLLLYNEQFF
>TRBJ2-2|TRBD1|TRBV19|-
TGTGCCAGTAATACCCTCGGGACAGGGATGGCCGGGGAGCTGTTTTTT
CASNTLGTGMAGELFF
>TRBJ1-6|-|TRBV7-2|-
TGTGCCAGCAGCTTAGCCGGTTCACCCCTCCACTTT
CASSLAGSPLHF
>TRBJ2-1|-|TRBV5-4|-
TGTGCCAGCAGCCGGACAGAATTGTACAATGAGCAGTTCTTC
CASSRTELYNEQFF
>TRBJ1-2|TRBD1|TRBV5-8|-
TGTGCCAGCAAACCCTCGGGACAGAAGTACTATGGCTACACCTTC
CASKPSGQKYYGYTF
>TRBJ2-5|TRBD1|TRBV5-6|few
TGTGCCAGCAGCTTAACGGGCAGGGGGCAGGAGACCCAGTACTTC
CASSLTGRGQETQYF
>TRBJ2-7|-|TRBV15|-
TGTGCCACCAGCAGGGGCTTTCATGGGAAAGGATTAACCTACGAGCAGTACTTC
CATSRGFHGKGLTYEQYF
>TRBJ2-7|-|TRBV6-5|-
TGTGCCAGCAGTTACTCGGGATCCGGGACGTCCTACGAGCAGTACTTC
CASSYSGSGTSYEQYF
>TRBJ2-7|-|TRBV11-2|-
TGTGCCAGCAGCTTAGCGACGGTATTATCCTACGAGCAGTACTTC
CASSLATVLSYEQYF
>TRBJ1-3|TRBD1|TRBV7-8|-
TGTGCCAGCAGCCAGGGACAGGGAGTAAACACCATATATTTT
CASSQGQGVNTIYF
>TRBJ1-4|-|TRBV6-1|-
TGTGCCAGCAGTGAAGACAACCGCTTTAATGAAAAACTGTTTTTT
CASSEDNRFNEKLFF
>TRBJ2-2|TRBD1|TRBV7-9|-
TGTGCCAGCAGCTGGACAGGGGTGGGCACCGGGGAGCTGTTTTTT
CASSWTGVGTGELFF
>TRBJ2-2|TRBD1|TRBV6-1|-
TGTGCCGGGGGACAGAAGAACACCGGGGAGCTGTTTTTT
CAGGQKNTGELFF
>TRBJ2-7|TRBD2|TRBV5-6|-
TGTGCCAGCAGCTTCACCGGCGGGGGGAGCGAGCAGTACTTC
CASSFTGGGSEQYF
>TRBJ1-2|-|TRBV12-2|-
TGTGCAAGTCGCTTAGCGAGAACCCGGGACAGGCCCCGCTACACCTTC
CASRLARTRDRPRYTF
>TRBJ1-5|-|TRBV4-2|-
TGTGCCAGCAGCCAAAGGCCAGGGGACCAGCCCCAGCATTTT
CASSQRPGDQPQHF
>TRBJ1-2|-|TRBV9|few
TGTGCCAGCAGCTCAAGTCCTTCACTTAACTATGGCTACACCTTC
CASSSSPSLNYGYTF
>TRBJ1-2|TRBD1|TRBV28|-
TGTGCCAGCAGCCTGAGACAGGGATCCTATGGCTACACCTTC
CASSLRQGSYGYTF
>TRBJ2-3|-|TRBV10-3|-
TGTGCCATCTCTCAAGGCACAGATACGCAGTATTTT
CAISQGTDTQYF
>TRBJ2-7|TRBD1|TRBV6-5|once
TGTGCCACCAAGGGGGCAGGGGTCGACGAGCAGTACTTC
CATKGAGVDEQYF
>TRBJ1-6|TRBD1|TRBV7-2|-
TGTGCCAGCAGCTTATCTACAGGGGGAAATTCACCCCTCCACTTT
CASSLSTGGNSPLHF
>TRBJ2-2|TRBD2|TRBV2|-
TGTGCCAGCAGCGGGACTAGCGGGGGGGCCGGGGAGCTGTTTTTT
CASSGTSGGAGELFF